Below, 11 T cell receptor beta chains from the same sample are listed, as sequenced in a study of blood T cell repertoires in COVID-19. The repertoire was sequenced with immunoSEQ multiplex PCR; TCRdb's copy has only in-frame clones and lacks some. The table lists 200,000 to 250,000 clones, 80% to 90% of them singletons. Sequences were obtained from peripheral blood. These receptors all come from a man in his forties with acute or convalescent COVID-19.

The rearrangement uses TRBV11-2 and TRBJ2-5, with 8 bases aligning to TRBD1. Germline assignment: CDR1 SGHAT and CDR2 FQNNGV. Trimming cost V 5 bases and J 1 base; bases outside gene matches: 6. This CDR3 comprises 15 residues. Here the CDR3 DNA reads TGTGCCAGCAGCGTACGGGACAGGCCCCAAGAGACCCAGTACTTC. Its translation is CASSVRDRPQETQYF. Full variable domain (rest looked up from reference TRBV11-2 and TRBJ2-5): EAGVAQSPRYKIIEKRQSVAFWCNPISGHATLYWYQQILGQGPKLLIQFQNNGVVDDSQLPKDRFSAERLKGVDSTLKIQPAKLEDSAVYLCASSVRDRPQETQYFGPGTRLLVL.

This clone was found once. The chain joins TRBV13 to TRBJ1-2; D unresolved. The germline V and J ends were trimmed by 5 bases and 4 bases, with 17 bases remaining between them. This CDR3 has 15 residues. The germline V gene encodes CDR1 PRHDT and CDR2 FYEKMQ (reference sequence). CDR3 loop: CASSVTTEGFYGYTF. CDR3 nucleotides: TGTGCCAGCAGCGTAACTACTGAAGGATTCTATGGCTACACCTTC.

The gene calls are TRBV7-2 and TRBJ2-1; no firm D call. The V gene's germline CDR1 is SGHTA and CDR2 FQGNSA. V was pared by 0 bases and J by 4 bases, with 10 bases between. The CDR3 has 15 residues. In DNA, the CDR3 is TGTGCCAGCAGCTTAGCGCCGGGTGGTTACAATGAGCAGTTCTTC. Translated: CASSLAPGGYNEQFF.

This chain connects TRBV12-3 or TRBV12-4 to TRBJ1-1; no definite D call. This CDR3 contains 13 residues. With 6 bases removed from V and 3 bases from J, the gap between germline ends came to 11 bases. DNA for the CDR3: TGTGCCAGCAGGTCACAGATATACACTGAAGCTTTCTTT. This gives the protein CASRSQIYTEAFF.

This clone showed up many times. This chain links TRBV19 with TRBJ1-2; TRBD1 aligns across 9 bases. This CDR3 comprises 12 residues. Germline CDR1 reads LNHDA; CDR2 reads SQIVND (reference sequence). V lost 3 bases to trimming and J lost 10 bases; unmatched junction nucleotides: 3. CDR3 loop: CASSIAQGAYTF. The CDR3 DNA reads TGTGCCAGTAGTATCGCACAGGGGGCCTACACCTTC.

The rearrangement uses TRBV5-4 and TRBJ2-2, with D possibly matching TRBD1 (6 bases). The length of the CDR3 is 15 residues. The germline gives CDR1 SGHNT, CDR2 YYREEE (reference sequence). With 4 bases removed from V and 4 bases from J, the gap between germline ends came to 14 bases. This chain's CDR3 is CASSLPRGGTGELFF. As DNA, the CDR3 is TGTGCCAGCAGCCTACCCAGAGGGGGCACCGGGGAGCTGTTTTTT.

This chain joins TRBV19 and TRBJ1-5; 7 bases fit TRBD1. Germline trimming cut 9 bases from V and 4 bases from J; bases unmatched to any gene: 3. CDR1 is LNHDA, CDR2 SQIVND, per germline (reference sequence). This CDR3 has 12 residues. CDR3 in amino acids: CASRDSNQPQHF. In nucleotides, the CDR3 is TGTGCCAGCCGGGACAGTAATCAGCCCCAGCATTTT.

This clone came up once. The rearrangement uses TRBV4-3 and TRBJ1-6; 10 bases fit TRBD1. Germline CDR1 and CDR2: LGHNA and YSLEER. The trim removed 2 bases at V and 0 bases at J, leaving 4 bases unmatched. CDR3 size: 18 residues. This chain's CDR3 is CASSQRTGGSSYNSPLHF. The CDR3 bases are TGCGCCAGCAGCCAACGGACAGGGGGAAGCTCCTATAATTCACCCCTCCACTTT.

The chain uses TRBV5-1 and TRBJ2-3; 7 positions agree with TRBD2. The germline V gene encodes CDR1 SGHRS and CDR2 YFSETQ. This CDR3 has 17 residues. Trimming took 0 bases from V and 4 from J; bases not matched to a gene: 11. This CDR3 is CASSLARLARSADTQYF. The CDR3 DNA is TGCGCCAGCAGCTTGGCCCGACTAGCACGTAGCGCAGATACGCAGTATTTT.

This clone appeared once. The chain employs TRBV24-1 and TRBJ2-1; TRBD1 matches at 10 bases. The length of the CDR3 is 16 residues. Trimming at V came to 3 bases and at J to 7 bases, leaving 8 bases not matched to a gene. The V gene's germline CDR1 is KGHDR and CDR2 SFDVKD. CDR3 DNA sequence: TGTGCCACCAGTGATCCGGGACAGGGGAAACGGAATGAGCAGTTCTTC. Amino acid sequence: CATSDPGQGKRNEQFF.

The chain uses TRBV28 and TRBJ2-1; 7 bases are shared with TRBD1. V was pared by 8 bases and J by 1 base, with 8 bases of the junction left unmatched. Germline lookup yields CDR1 MDHEN and CDR2 SYDVKM. This CDR3 has 15 residues. The CDR3 coding sequence is TGTGCCAGCCGAAACCGACAGGGATCCTACAATGAGCAGTTCTTC. This sequence encodes CASRNRQGSYNEQFF.